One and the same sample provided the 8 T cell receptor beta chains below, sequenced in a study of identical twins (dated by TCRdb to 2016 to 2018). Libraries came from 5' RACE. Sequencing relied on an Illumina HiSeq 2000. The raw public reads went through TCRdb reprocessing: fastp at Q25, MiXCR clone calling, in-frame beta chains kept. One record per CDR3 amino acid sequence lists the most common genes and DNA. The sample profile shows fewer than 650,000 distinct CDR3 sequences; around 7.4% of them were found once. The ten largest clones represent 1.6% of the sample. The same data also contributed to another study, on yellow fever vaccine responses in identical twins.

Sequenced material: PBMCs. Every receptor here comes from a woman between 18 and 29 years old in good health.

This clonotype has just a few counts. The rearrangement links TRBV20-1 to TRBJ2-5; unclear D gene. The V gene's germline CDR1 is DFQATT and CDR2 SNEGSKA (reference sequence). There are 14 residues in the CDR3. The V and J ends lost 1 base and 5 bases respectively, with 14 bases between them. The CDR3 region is CSARGPLESETQYF. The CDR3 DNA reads TGCAGTGCTAGAGGACCCCTAGAATCGGAGACCCAGTACTTC.

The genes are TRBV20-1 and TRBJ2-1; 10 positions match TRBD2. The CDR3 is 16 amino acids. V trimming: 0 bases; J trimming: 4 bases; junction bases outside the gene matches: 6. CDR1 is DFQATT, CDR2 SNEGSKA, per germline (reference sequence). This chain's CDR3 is CSARDISSGSYNEQFF. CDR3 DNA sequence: TGCAGTGCTAGAGATATCTCTAGCGGGAGTTACAATGAGCAGTTCTTC.

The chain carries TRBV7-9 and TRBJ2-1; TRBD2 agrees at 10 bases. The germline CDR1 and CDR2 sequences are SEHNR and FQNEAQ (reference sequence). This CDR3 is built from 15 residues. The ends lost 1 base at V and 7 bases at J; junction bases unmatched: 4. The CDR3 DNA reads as TGTGCCAGCAGCTTAGTCGGGACTAGCGAAAATGAGCAGTTCTTC. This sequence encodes CASSLVGTSENEQFF.

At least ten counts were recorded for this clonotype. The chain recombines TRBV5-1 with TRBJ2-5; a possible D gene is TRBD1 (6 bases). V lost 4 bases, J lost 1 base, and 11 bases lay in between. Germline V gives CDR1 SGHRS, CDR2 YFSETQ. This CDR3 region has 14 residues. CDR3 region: CASSPGQTQETQYF. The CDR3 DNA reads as TGCGCCAGCAGCCCTGGACAGACCCAAGAGACCCAGTACTTC.

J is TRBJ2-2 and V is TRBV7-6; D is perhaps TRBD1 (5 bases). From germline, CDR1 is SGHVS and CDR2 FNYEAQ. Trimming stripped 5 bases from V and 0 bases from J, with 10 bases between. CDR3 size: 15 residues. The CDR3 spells CASSPTDTNTGELFF. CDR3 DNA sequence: TGTGCCAGCAGCCCGACAGACACGAACACCGGGGAGCTGTTTTTT.

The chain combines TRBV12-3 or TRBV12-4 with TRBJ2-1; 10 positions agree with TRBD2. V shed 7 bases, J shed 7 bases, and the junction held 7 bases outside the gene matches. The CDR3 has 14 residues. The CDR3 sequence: CASTTGTSANEQFF. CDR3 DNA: TGTGCCAGCACTACCGGGACTAGCGCTAATGAGCAGTTCTTC.

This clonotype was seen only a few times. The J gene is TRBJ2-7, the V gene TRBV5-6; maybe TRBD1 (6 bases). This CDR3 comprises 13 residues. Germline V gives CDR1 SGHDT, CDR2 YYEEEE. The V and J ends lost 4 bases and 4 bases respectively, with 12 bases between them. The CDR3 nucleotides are TGTGCCAGCAGCCAGGGGTCGGGGTACGAGCAGTACGTC. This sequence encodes CASSQGSGYEQYV.

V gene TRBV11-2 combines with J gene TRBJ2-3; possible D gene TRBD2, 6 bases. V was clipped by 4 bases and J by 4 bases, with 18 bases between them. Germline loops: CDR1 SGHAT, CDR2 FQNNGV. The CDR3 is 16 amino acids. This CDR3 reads CASSYPSAGWADTQYF. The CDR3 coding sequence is TGTGCCAGCAGCTACCCATCGGCGGGATGGGCAGATACGCAGTATTTT.